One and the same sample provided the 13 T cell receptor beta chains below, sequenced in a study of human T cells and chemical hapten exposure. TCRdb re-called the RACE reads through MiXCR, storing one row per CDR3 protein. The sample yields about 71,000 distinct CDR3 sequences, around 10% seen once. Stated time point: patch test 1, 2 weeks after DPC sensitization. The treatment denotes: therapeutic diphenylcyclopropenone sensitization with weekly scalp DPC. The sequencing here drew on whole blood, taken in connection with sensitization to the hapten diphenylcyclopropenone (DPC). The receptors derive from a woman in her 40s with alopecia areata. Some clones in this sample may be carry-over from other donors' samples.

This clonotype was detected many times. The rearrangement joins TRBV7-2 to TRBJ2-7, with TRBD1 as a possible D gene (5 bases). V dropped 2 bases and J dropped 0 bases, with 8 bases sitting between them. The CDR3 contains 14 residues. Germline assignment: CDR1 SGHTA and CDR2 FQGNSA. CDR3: CASSLSRDSYEQYF. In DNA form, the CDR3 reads TGTGCCAGCAGCTTATCCAGGGACTCCTACGAGCAGTACTTC.

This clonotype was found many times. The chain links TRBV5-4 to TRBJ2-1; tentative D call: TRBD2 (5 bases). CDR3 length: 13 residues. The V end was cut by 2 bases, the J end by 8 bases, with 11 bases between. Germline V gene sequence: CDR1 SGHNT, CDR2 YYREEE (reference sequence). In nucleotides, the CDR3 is TGTGCCAGCAGCTTCGCTAGAGGGCATGAGCAGTTCTTC. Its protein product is CASSFARGHEQFF.

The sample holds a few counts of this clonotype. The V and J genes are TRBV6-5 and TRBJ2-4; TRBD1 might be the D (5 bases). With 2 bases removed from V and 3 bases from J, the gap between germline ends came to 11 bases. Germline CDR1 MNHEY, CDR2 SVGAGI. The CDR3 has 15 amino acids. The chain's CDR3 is CASSYPTENKNIQYF. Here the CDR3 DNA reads TGTGCCAGCAGTTACCCGACAGAAAACAAAAACATTCAGTACTTC.

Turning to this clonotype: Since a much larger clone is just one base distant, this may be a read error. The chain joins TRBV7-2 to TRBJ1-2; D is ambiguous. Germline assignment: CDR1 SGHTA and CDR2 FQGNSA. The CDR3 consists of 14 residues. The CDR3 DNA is TGTGGCAGCAGCACCGGACGAGATAACTATGGCTACACCTTC. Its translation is CGSSTGRDNYGYTF.

The CDR3 coding sequence is TGTGCCAGCACTAGGGGGTTGGGGACTGAAGCTTTCTTT. Amino acid sequence: CASTRGLGTEAFF. The chain is built from TRBV12-3 or TRBV12-4 and TRBJ1-1; D may be TRBD1 (6 bases). CDR3 length: 13 amino acids. V was pared by 7 bases and J by 5 bases, with 14 bases between.

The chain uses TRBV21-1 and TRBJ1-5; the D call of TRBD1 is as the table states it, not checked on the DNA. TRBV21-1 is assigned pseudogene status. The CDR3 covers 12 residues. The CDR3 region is CASSPRNQPQHF. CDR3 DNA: TGTGCCAGCAGCCCCCGGAATCAGCCCCAGCATTTT.

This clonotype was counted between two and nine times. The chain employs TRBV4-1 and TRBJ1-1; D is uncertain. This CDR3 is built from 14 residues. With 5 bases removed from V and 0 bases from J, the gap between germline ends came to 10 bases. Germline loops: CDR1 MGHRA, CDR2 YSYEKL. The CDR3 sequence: CASSEPVMNTEAFF. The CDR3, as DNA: TGCGCCAGCAGCGAGCCCGTTATGAACACTGAAGCTTTCTTT.

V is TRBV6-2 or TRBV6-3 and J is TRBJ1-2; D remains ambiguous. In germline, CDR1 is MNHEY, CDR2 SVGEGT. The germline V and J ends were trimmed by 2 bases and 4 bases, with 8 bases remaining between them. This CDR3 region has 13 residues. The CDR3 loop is CASSYQQTYGYTF. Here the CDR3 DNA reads TGTGCCAGCAGTTACCAACAGACCTATGGCTACACCTTC.

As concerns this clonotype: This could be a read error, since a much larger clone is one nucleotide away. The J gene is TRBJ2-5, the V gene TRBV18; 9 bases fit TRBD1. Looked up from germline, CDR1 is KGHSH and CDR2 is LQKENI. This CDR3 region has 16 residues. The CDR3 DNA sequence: TGTGCCAGCCCACCACGTCCAGGACAGGGGCAGGAGACCCAGTACTTC. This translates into CASPPRPGQGQETQYF.

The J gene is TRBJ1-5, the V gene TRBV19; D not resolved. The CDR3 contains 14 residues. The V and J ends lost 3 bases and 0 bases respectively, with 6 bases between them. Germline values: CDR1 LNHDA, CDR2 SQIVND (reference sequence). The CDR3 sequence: CASSIVFSNQPQHF. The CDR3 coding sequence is TGTGCCAGTAGTATTGTGTTTAGCAATCAGCCCCAGCATTTT.

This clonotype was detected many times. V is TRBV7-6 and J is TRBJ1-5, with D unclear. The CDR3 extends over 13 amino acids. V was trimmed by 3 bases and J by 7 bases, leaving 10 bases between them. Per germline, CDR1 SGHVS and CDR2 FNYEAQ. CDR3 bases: TGTGCCAGCAGCTTGGAGGGCGCACAGCCCCAGCATTTT. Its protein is CASSLEGAQPQHF.

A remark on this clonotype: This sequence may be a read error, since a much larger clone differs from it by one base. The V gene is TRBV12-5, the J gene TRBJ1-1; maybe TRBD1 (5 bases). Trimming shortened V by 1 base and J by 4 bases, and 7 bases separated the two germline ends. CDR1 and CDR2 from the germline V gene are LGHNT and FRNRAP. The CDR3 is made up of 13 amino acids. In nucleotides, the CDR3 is TGTGCTAGTGGTTTGGGACAGATCACTGAAGCTTTCTTT. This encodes CASGLGQITEAFF.

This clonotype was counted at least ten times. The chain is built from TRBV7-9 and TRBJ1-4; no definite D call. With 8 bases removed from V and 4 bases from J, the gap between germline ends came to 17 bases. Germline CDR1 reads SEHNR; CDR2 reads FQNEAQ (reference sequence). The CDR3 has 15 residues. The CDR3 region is CASSSSRRFNEKLFF. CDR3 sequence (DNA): TGTGCCAGCTCGTCGTCCCGACGGTTTAATGAAAAACTGTTTTTT. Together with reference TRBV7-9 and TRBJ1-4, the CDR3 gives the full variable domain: DTGVSQNPRHKITKRGQNVTFRCDPISEHNRLYWYRQTLGQGPEFLTYFQNEAQLEKSRLLSDRFSAERPKGSFSTLEIQRTEQGDSAMYLCASSSSRRFNEKLFFGSGTQLSVL.